The present entry profiles one T cell receptor (beta chain) with its context. Its target is unknown. This specimen comes from a study of shared clonotypes between healthy human individuals. Study observations and caveats: It was expected that sequencing depth would affect clonotype sharing among donors. Around 5% was the fraction of naive CD4 clonotypes found shared across several donors.

The CDR3 runs to 13 residues. Germline CDR1 is SGHRS and CDR2 is YFSETQ. Unmatched junction bases numbered 8, after V lost 4 bases and J lost 8 bases. The repertoire was sequenced with immunoSEQ multiplex PCR; TCRdb's copy has only in-frame clones and lacks some. Of approximately 1.9 million clones in the sample, around 93% are singletons; the top ten hold 1.5% to 2%. Terminally differentiated effector memory CD45RA+ cells were left out of the naive CD8 fraction, which was CD45RO-negative and positively selected for CCR7. The receptor comes from a man aged 18 to 29 in good health. Some clones in this sample may be carry-over from other donors' samples. The sequencing input was naive CD8+ T cells from PBMCs. This rearrangement joins TRBV5-1 to TRBJ1-2, with 7 positions matching TRBD1. The DNA for the CDR3 is TGCGCCAGCAGCCCCGGTGGAGGGGGCGGCTACACCTTC. This encodes CASSPGGGGGYTF.